This is a list of T cell receptor beta chains from one sample in a study of post-analysis software for immune sequencing data. TCRdb re-called the PCR reads through MiXCR, storing one row per CDR3 protein. The sample lists fewer than 850,000 distinct CDR3 sequences, around 46% seen once, with 4.9% in the top ten. Sequenced: blood. The receptor set was obtained from a girl aged 5-17 years with multiple sclerosis. Each CDR3 is given with its conserved first and last residue. Each record gives: clone size, D gene, V gene, J gene, CDR3 protein, CDR3 DNA. D genes are given only for firm matches. Clone size is stated in some rows and not others, as once, few, many or a class when expanded.

-	-	TRBV20-1	TRBJ2-1	CSARDSGLHNEQFF	TGCAGTGCTAGAGATAGCGGCCTTCACAATGAGCAGTTCTTC
-	-	TRBV5-5	TRBJ2-3	CASSLDESTDTRYF	TGTGCCAGCAGCTTAGACGAAAGCACAGATACGCGGTATTTT
-	-	TRBV20-1	TRBJ2-7	CSAKVMVGYEQYF	TGCAGTGCCAAAGTCATGGTCGGCTACGAGCAGTACTTC
-	TRBD1	TRBV2	TRBJ2-1	CASTDRGRWDEQFF	TGTGCCAGCACGGACAGGGGCCGTTGGGATGAGCAGTTCTTC
few	-	TRBV6-2/TRBV6-3	TRBJ2-1	CASSWDLRNEQFF	TGTGCCAGCAGCTGGGACCTTAGGAATGAGCAGTTCTTC
-	TRBD2	TRBV7-8	TRBJ2-5	CASSFIAGEGETQYF	TGTGCCAGCAGCTTTATAGCGGGAGAGGGGGAGACCCAGTACTTC
once	TRBD2	TRBV7-3	TRBJ2-7	CASSSGLAGVSYYEQYF	TGTGCCAGCAGCTCCGGACTAGCGGGAGTGTCATACTACGAGCAGTACTTC
-	-	TRBV7-2	TRBJ2-7	CASSLAGRGFYPYEQYF	TGTGCCAGCAGCTTAGCGGGGCGTGGGTTCTATCCCTACGAGCAGTACTTC
-	-	TRBV29-1	TRBJ2-3	CSAGLSTDTQYF	TGCAGTGCGGGCCTCAGCACAGATACGCAGTATTTT
-	-	TRBV6-6	TRBJ2-3	CASSYQGTDTQYF	TGTGCCAGCAGTTATCAGGGAACAGATACGCAGTATTTT
-	-	TRBV20-1	TRBJ2-1	CSARVATVNGVYNEQFF	TGCAGTGCTAGAGTGGCAACCGTGAACGGGGTCTACAATGAGCAGTTCTTC
-	TRBD2	TRBV20-1	TRBJ2-7	CSASEASGSSYEQYF	TGCAGTGCTAGTGAGGCTAGCGGGTCCTCCTACGAGCAGTACTTC
few	-	TRBV20-1	TRBJ2-1	CSARTTFLNNEQFF	TGCAGTGCTAGGACCACCTTCCTAAACAATGAGCAGTTCTTC
-	-	TRBV5-1	TRBJ2-3	CASSHTSTTDTQYF	TGCGCCAGCAGCCATACTAGCACCACAGATACGCAGTATTTT
-	-	TRBV9	TRBJ2-1	CASSVVVEGNEQFF	TGTGCCAGTAGCGTAGTGGTGGAGGGAAATGAGCAGTTCTTC
few	-	TRBV29-1	TRBJ2-3	CSVEEIAVTDTQYF	TGCAGCGTTGAAGAAATTGCGGTCACAGATACGCAGTATTTT